Listed below are T cell receptor beta chains from one sample, sequenced in a study of blood T cell repertoires in COVID-19. The repertoire was sequenced with immunoSEQ multiplex PCR; TCRdb's copy has only in-frame clones and lacks some. The repertoire holds around 290,000 clones, about 89% seen once, with about 1.7% in the top ten. Sequenced input: PBMCs or T cells enriched from blood (not recorded which). All receptors derive from a woman between 40 and 50 years old who had recovered from COVID-19. Each CDR3 is given with its conserved first and last residue.

J gene	V gene	CDR3 protein
TRBJ1-6	TRBV19	CASSIGSGINSPLHF
TRBJ1-1	TRBV27	CASSLLGRGHTEAFF
TRBJ2-7	TRBV6-6	CASTDSGTGYDEQYF
TRBJ2-7	TRBV20-1	CSASAGPSYEQYF
TRBJ2-7	TRBV4-1	CASSPGERSSYEQYF
TRBJ1-2	TRBV7-6	CASSLFAGGRENGYTF
TRBJ1-1	TRBV18	CASSPRAQGEAFF
TRBJ1-2	TRBV14	CASSHDRPPRHGYTF
TRBJ2-7	TRBV29-1	CSVEEGTGATYEQYF
TRBJ2-3	TRBV5-1	CASSLFAGGSPDTQYF
TRBJ1-2	TRBV12-3/TRBV12-4	CASSHGQNYGYTF
TRBJ1-2	TRBV19	CASSISPGQIYGYTF
TRBJ2-1	TRBV12-5	CASGPGLAGAHEQFF
TRBJ2-3	TRBV10-3	CAISGQGTDTQYF
TRBJ1-2	TRBV18	CASSPGQGAQYGYTF
TRBJ1-5	TRBV6-5	CASKPDRSNQPQHF
TRBJ2-2	TRBV5-1	CASKDWEGATGELFF
TRBJ1-1	TRBV11-2	CASSWGDRLNTEAFF
TRBJ2-1	TRBV7-6	CASSLLAGVGNEQFF
TRBJ1-5	TRBV7-6	CASSLGEMQPQHF
TRBJ1-2	TRBV14	CASSHDRNPGGYTF
TRBJ1-2	TRBV7-2	CASSLQGTVYGYTF
TRBJ2-2	TRBV19	CASRTTGNTGELFF
TRBJ1-2	TRBV19	CASSIPTVGYGYTF
TRBJ2-7	TRBV18	CASSPPRGQGTSYEQYF
TRBJ1-1	TRBV20-1	CSASPPTGRGRAFF
TRBJ1-2	TRBV4-1	CASSQGADYGYTF
TRBJ2-3	TRBV27	CASSSLQFGATDTQYF
TRBJ2-2	TRBV29-1	CSAVSGSKRLGELFF
TRBJ1-3	TRBV2	CASRTGTGGGNTIYF
TRBJ1-5	TRBV6-5	CASTPGVGNQPQHF
TRBJ2-1	TRBV19	CASKMGQGNEQFF
TRBJ2-7	TRBV7-6	CASSRTIPQGANEQYF
TRBJ2-7	TRBV10-3	CAISGQTYEQYF
TRBJ1-2	TRBV5-1	CASSLGQPNYGYTF
TRBJ2-7	TRBV7-2	CASSLGDPLYEQYF
TRBJ2-7	TRBV5-1	CASSFAASSSYEQYF
TRBJ1-1	TRBV7-9	CASSLPGSWAFF
TRBJ1-1	TRBV25-1	CASSEFRGSNTEAFF
TRBJ2-7	TRBV20-1	CSASHSGGLSYEQYF
TRBJ1-4	TRBV15	CATSRGQGQYEKLFF
TRBJ1-2	TRBV6-4	CASSPNDRGTNYGYTF